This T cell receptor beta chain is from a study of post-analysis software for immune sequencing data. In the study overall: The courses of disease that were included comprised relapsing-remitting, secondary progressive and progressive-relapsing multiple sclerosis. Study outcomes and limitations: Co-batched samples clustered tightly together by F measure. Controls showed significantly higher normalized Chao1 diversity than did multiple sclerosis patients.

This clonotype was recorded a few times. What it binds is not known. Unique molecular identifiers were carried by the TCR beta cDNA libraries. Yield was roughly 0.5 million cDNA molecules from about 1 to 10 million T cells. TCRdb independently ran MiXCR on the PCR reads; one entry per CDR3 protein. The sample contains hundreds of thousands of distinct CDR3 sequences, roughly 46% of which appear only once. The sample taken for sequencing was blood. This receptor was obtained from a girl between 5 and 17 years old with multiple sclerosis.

CDR3 sequence: CASSDRLAGDGTDTQYF. CDR3 nucleotides: TGTGCCAGCAGTGACCGACTAGCGGGAGACGGCACAGATACGCAGTATTTT. V is TRBV25-1 and J is TRBJ2-3; 12 nucleotides match TRBD2. Germline values: CDR1 MGHDK, CDR2 SYGVNS. J lost 1 base, V lost 3 bases, and 5 bases had no gene match. The CDR3 contains 17 residues. Combining the CDR3 with reference TRBV25-1 and TRBJ2-3 gives the whole variable domain EADIYQTPRYLVIGTGKKITLECSQTMGHDKMYWYQQDPGMELHLIHYSYGVNSTEKGDLSSESTVSRIRTEHFPLTLESARPSHTSQYLCASSDRLAGDGTDTQYFGPGTRLTVL.